These T cell receptor delta chains were read from a single sample in a study of gamma-delta chains in newborns, infants, children. TCRdb used CATT to re-call clones from the reads. The profile covers more than 7,000 delta-chain clones, with 20% to 25% appearing a single time and about 4.5% taken by the ten largest. The sample comprised blood. The receptor set was obtained from a child who was a newborn, infant or young child, either healthy, febrile or measles-vaccinated (not recorded which). The CDR3 runs from the conserved cysteine through the conserved F or W. Each record gives: D gene, V gene, clone size, J gene, CDR3 DNA, CDR3 protein. The D gene is left open where the match is weak. Clone size, where shown, is once, few, many, or a class for clones that have expanded.

D: TRDD3
V: TRDV1
size: -
J: TRDJ1
DNA: TGTGCTCTTGGTTCTGTGTGGGGGATACCTGACTTCGACGCCGATAAACTCATCTTT
CDR3: CALGSVWGIPDFDADKLIF

D: TRDD3
V: TRDV2
size: -
J: TRDJ3
DNA: TGTGCCTGTGACACCGTACTGGGGGATATGACCTGGGACACCCGACAGATGTTTTTC
CDR3: CACDTVLGDMTWDTRQMFF

D: TRDD3
V: TRDV2
size: -
J: TRDJ3
DNA: TGTGCCTGTGACGCGGCTGCTGGGGGATCCCCCAGCTCCTGGGACACCCGACAGATGTTTTTC
CDR3: CACDAAAGGSPSSWDTRQMFF

D: -
V: TRDV2
size: medium-sized
J: TRDJ1
DNA: TGTGCCTGTGACACCCTGGTTTCCACCGATAAACTCATCTTT
CDR3: CACDTLVSTDKLIF

D: TRDD3
V: TRDV2
size: few
J: TRDJ3
DNA: TGTGCCTGTGACACCATCCTGGGGGATACGCAGAGGACCTGGGACACCCGACAGATGTTTTTC
CDR3: CACDTILGDTQRTWDTRQMFF

D: TRDD3
V: TRDV2
size: -
J: TRDJ1
DNA: TGTGCCTGTGACACTTTGGGGGATACGCGAGTTGCTCTCATCTTT
CDR3: CACDTLGDTRVALIF

D: TRDD2
V: TRDV2
size: few
J: TRDJ1
DNA: TGTGCCTGTGACACTCTTCCTACTCGGCTCGGGCCCGAGGGGAGCACCGATAAACTCATCTTT
CDR3: CACDTLPTRLGPEGSTDKLIF

D: TRDD3
V: TRDV2
size: -
J: TRDJ1
DNA: TGTGCCTGTGACACGCTGGGGGATAGGGATTTGGCCGATAAACTCATCTTT
CDR3: CACDTLGDRDLADKLIF

D: TRDD3
V: TRDV2
size: medium-sized
J: TRDJ1
DNA: TGTGCCTGTGACAACGTTTTCGTGGGGGATAAGAACACCGATAAACTCATCTTT
CDR3: CACDNVFVGDKNTDKLIF

D: TRDD3
V: TRDV2
size: -
J: TRDJ1
DNA: TGTGCCTGCCTTCCTCTACTGGGGGATACGGGTGCCGATAAACTCATCTTT
CDR3: CACLPLLGDTGADKLIF

D: TRDD2
V: TRDV2
size: -
J: TRDJ1
DNA: TGTGCCTGTGACTCAATTCCTACACCGCGTGGTGGGTGTTCTAACACCGATAAACTCATCTTT
CDR3: CACDSIPTPRGGCSNTDKLIF

D: -
V: TRDV2
size: -
J: TRDJ1
DNA: TGTGCCTGCGACACCGTAGGACATGGAACCGATAAACTCATCTTT
CDR3: CACDTVGHGTDKLIF

D: -
V: TRDV2
size: -
J: TRDJ1
DNA: TGTGCCTGTGACACCCTCCCGACACCCTCTGAGGGACCCAGTTCGTACACCGATAAACTCATCTTT
CDR3: CACDTLPTPSEGPSSYTDKLIF

D: TRDD3
V: TRDV2
size: -
J: TRDJ1
DNA: TGTGCCTGTGACACCGTACTACTGGGGGATACCAAGGCCACCGATAAACTCATCTTT
CDR3: CACDTVLLGDTKATDKLIF

D: TRDD3
V: TRDV2
size: -
J: TRDJ1
DNA: TGTGCCTGTGACCCGCTACGGCAACGTACTGGGGGTCCTTACATCGATAAACTCATCTTT
CDR3: CACDPLRQRTGGPYIDKLIF

D: -
V: TRDV2
size: -
J: TRDJ1
DNA: TGTGCCTCTGACGTTTGGGGGGAGATGAAGCCGGGAGACACCGATAAACTCATCTTT
CDR3: CASDVWGEMKPGDTDKLIF

D: TRDD3
V: TRDV2
size: medium-sized
J: TRDJ3
DNA: TGTGCCTGTGACACTTTACTGGGGGATACGGGCTCCTGGGACACCCGACAGATGTTTTTC
CDR3: CACDTLLGDTGSWDTRQMFF

D: TRDD3
V: TRDV2
size: -
J: TRDJ1
DNA: TGTGCCTGTGATAATCTGGGGGATACCGATAAACTCATCTTT
CDR3: CACDNLGDTDKLIF

D: TRDD3
V: TRDV2
size: few
J: TRDJ3
DNA: TGTGCCTGTGACACCGCTGGTACTGGGGGAAGCTCCTGGGACACCCGAAAGATGTTTTTC
CDR3: CACDTAGTGGSSWDTRKMFF

D: TRDD3
V: TRDV2
size: -
J: TRDJ1
DNA: TGTGCCTGTGACACTATCGAGGGGACTGGGGGATTGTACACCGATAAACTCATCTTT
CDR3: CACDTIEGTGGLYTDKLIF

D: TRDD3
V: TRDV2
size: -
J: TRDJ3
DNA: TGTGCCTGTGACACTCTTCTGGGGGATACGCAATCCTGGGACACCCGACAGATGTTTTTC
CDR3: CACDTLLGDTQSWDTRQMFF

D: TRDD3
V: TRDV2
size: few
J: TRDJ1
DNA: TGTGCCTGTGACACCCTGGGGGATGCGGGGGCGTTGGACGATAAACTCATCTTT
CDR3: CACDTLGDAGALDDKLIF

D: TRDD3
V: TRDV2
size: medium-sized
J: TRDJ3
DNA: TGTGCCTTTGATCGTACTGGGGGTCCCAGCTCCTGGGACACCCGACAGATGTTTTTC
CDR3: CAFDRTGGPSSWDTRQMFF

D: TRDD3
V: TRAV29/DV5
size: -
J: TRDJ1
DNA: TGTGCAGCAAGCGCGGGTCCTCTTATATACTGGGGGAACGCGTACACCGATAAACTCATCTTT
CDR3: CAASAGPLIYWGNAYTDKLIF

D: -
V: TRDV2
size: few
J: TRDJ1
DNA: TGTGCCTGTGACACCTGGGGGTCGACCGATAAACTCATCTTT
CDR3: CACDTWGSTDKLIF

D: -
V: TRDV2
size: few
J: TRDJ1
DNA: TGTGCCTGTGACACCTTACTGGAAACGTACACCGATAAACTCATCTTT
CDR3: CACDTLLETYTDKLIF

D: TRDD3
V: TRDV2
size: few
J: TRDJ1
DNA: TGTGCCTGTGACACAGTCCTGGGGGATACAGTAAGGACCGATAAACTCATCTTT
CDR3: CACDTVLGDTVRTDKLIF

D: -
V: TRDV1
size: -
J: TRDJ1
DNA: TGTGCTCTTGGGGTTACCTTCCTAAAAACGTGGGGGATAAGGTACACCGATAAACTCATCTTT
CDR3: CALGVTFLKTWGIRYTDKLIF

D: TRDD2
V: TRDV1
size: few
J: TRDJ1
DNA: TGTGCTCTTGGGGTCGCTACCGCCTTCCTTCATTCCAACACCGATAAACTCATCTTT
CDR3: CALGVATAFLHSNTDKLIF

D: TRDD3
V: TRDV2
size: few
J: TRDJ2
DNA: TGTGCCTGTGAAGCACTGGGGACCGATTTGACAGCACAACTCTTCTTT
CDR3: CACEALGTDLTAQLFF

D: -
V: TRDV2
size: few
J: TRDJ1
DNA: TGTGCCTGTGACGGGGTGGGGCGTCCGTCCGATAAACTCATCTTT
CDR3: CACDGVGRPSDKLIF